This paragraph covers one TCR beta chain sequence. The age range of participants was about 18 to 95 years, with residence in fewer than 25 US areas. Participant-reported clinical history was the basis for cohort assignment. Original methodology: Reference gene primer amplification gave nucleated cell count estimates. The repertoire was sequenced with immunoSEQ multiplex PCR; TCRdb's copy has only in-frame clones and lacks some. V, J and clone size reflect that table, while D and trimming were determined from the DNA. The sample has about 210,000 clones; 80% to 90% are singletons. This entry belongs to a study of blood T cell repertoires in COVID-19. Study-wide background: Specimens from acute and convalescent COVID-19 originated in the United States, Italy and Spain.

Looked up from germline, CDR1 is GTSNPN and CDR2 is SVGIG (reference sequence). The V end lost 4 bases, the J end lost 0 bases, and 9 bases lay between the germline ends. This CDR3 is built from 13 residues. The TCR comes from a man aged 25-40 years who had recovered from COVID-19. The chain uses TRBV30 and TRBJ1-2; a weak D match, TRBD1 (5 bases). Sequenced input: PBMCs or T cells enriched from blood (not recorded which). The CDR3 nucleotides read TGTGCCTGGACAGGGATCCCTAACTATGGCTACACCTTC. Translated, it gives CAWTGIPNYGYTF.